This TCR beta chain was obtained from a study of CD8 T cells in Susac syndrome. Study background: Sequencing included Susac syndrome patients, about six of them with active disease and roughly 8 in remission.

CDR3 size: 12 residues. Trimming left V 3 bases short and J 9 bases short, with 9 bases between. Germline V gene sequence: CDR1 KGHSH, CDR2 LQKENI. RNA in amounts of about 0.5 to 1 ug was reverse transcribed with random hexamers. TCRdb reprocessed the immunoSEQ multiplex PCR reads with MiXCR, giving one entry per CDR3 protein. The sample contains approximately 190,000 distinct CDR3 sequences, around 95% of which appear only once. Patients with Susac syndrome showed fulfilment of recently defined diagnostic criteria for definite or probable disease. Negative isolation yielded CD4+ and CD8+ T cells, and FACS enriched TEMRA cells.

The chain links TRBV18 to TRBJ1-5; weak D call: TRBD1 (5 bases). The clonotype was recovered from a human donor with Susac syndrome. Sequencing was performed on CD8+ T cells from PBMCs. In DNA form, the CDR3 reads TGTGCCAGCTCACCGGAGGGACCGCCCCAGCATTTT. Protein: CASSPEGPPQHF. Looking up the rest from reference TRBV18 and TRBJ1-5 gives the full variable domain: NAGVMQNPRHLVRRRGQEARLRCSPMKGHSHVYWYRQLPEEGLKFMVYLQKENIIDESGMPKERFSAEFPKEGPSILRIQQVVRGDSAAYFCASSPEGPPQHFGDGTRLSIL.